One TCR beta chain is described in this entry. The sample is drawn from a study of control samples from healthy donors and cancer patients. The CDR3 spans 14 residues. Per germline, CDR1 SGDLS and CDR2 YYNGEE. The germline V and J ends were trimmed by 0 bases and 1 base, with 7 bases remaining between them. Profiled with immunoSEQ multiplex PCR; TCRdb holds only in-frame clones, not every one. The sample yields about 60,000 clones, approximately 95% seen once. This chain uses TRBV9 with TRBJ1-1, with a possible D match to TRBD1 (5 bases). Sequenced: blood. This TCR came from a young woman in good health. Written as DNA, the CDR3 is TGTGCCAGCAGCGTAGGGGGGTCGAACACTGAAGCTTTCTTT. As protein: CASSVGGSNTEAFF.